The 8 T cell receptor beta chains given below trace back to one sample, sequenced in a study of tumor-infiltrating lymphocytes in primary liver carcinoma (dated by TCRdb to about 2017). Reads for this sample came from an Illumina HiSeq 2500. Starting from around 520 ng total RNA, TCRbeta-specific cDNA was produced by reverse transcription with a constant-region primer and ProtoScript II reverse transcriptase. Construction of the TCRbeta libraries relied on three nested rounds of multiplex PCR, following a slightly modified ARM-PCR procedure. Each of the first two PCR rounds ran for roughly 9 cycles and used multiplex TRBV1-TRBV30 forward primers together with a Cbeta reverse primer. Starting from the raw public reads, TCRdb applied fastp trimming at Q25, assembled clones with MiXCR and retained in-frame beta chains. Each entry is one CDR3 protein sequence, shown with its most common DNA and genes. This sample lists about 110,000 distinct CDR3 sequences; approximately 82% were detected once. Together, the top ten hold around 21% of the sample.

Total RNA and DNA were co-extracted from roughly 20-30 mg of bulk tissue with the AllPrep DNA/RNA mini kit, without cell sorting. Sequenced sample: liver tumor tissue from sampling region 3. Interpreted using the paper, the cell subset or site label stands for: tumor region T3, left-lateral pole. All receptors come from a man between 35 and 55 years old with primary liver carcinoma and hepatitis B virus infection.

The chain couples TRBV11-1 to TRBJ1-6; D gene uncertain. The CDR3 covers 13 residues. Between the trimmed V and J ends, which lost 5 bases and 11 bases, there was a span of 13 bases. Germline V gene lookup returns CDR1 SGHAT and CDR2 FQDESV (reference sequence). CDR3 amino acids: CASSRALVPPLHF. CDR3 in DNA: TGTGCCAGCAGCCGGGCACTCGTTCCACCCCTCCACTTT.

Points on this clonotype: Its ends do not fully match the called genes, so a read error is possible. The genes are TRBV11-2 and TRBJ1-1; D might be TRBD1 (6 bases). This CDR3 comprises 15 residues. CDR1 is SGHAT, CDR2 FQNNGV, per germline. CDR3 amino acids: CPSSFGQTLNTQAFF. The CDR3 DNA sequence: TGTCCCAGCAGCTTTGGACAGACATTAAACACTCAGGCTTTCTTT.

About this clonotype: At one end, the junction sequence differs from germline, possibly due to a read error. The chain couples TRBV11-2 to TRBJ2-6, with a possible D match to TRBD1 (6 bases). The CDR3 extends over 15 amino acids. CDR1 SGHAT and CDR2 FQNNGV come from the germline V gene. In DNA, the CDR3 is TGTGCCAGCAGGATTGACAGGACTGGGGCCAAAGTCCTGACTTTC. It encodes CASRIDRTGAKVLTF.

Comment on this clonotype: A much more abundant neighbour one base away suggests this may be a read error. V gene TRBV28 combines with J gene TRBJ1-2; D is perhaps TRBD1 (5 bases). There are 13 residues in the CDR3. Germline V CDR1 and CDR2: MDHEN, SYDVKM. The CDR3: CACSFGGGYGYTF. The CDR3 DNA is TGTGCCTGCAGTTTTGGGGGGGGCTATGGCTACACCTTC.

This clonotype was observed a single time. This clone may be a read error of a much larger clone one base away. The CDR3 DNA follows: TGTGCCACTAGTTCTGGATTCGATCAGCCCCAGCATTTT. Translated: CATSSGFDQPQHF. The V and J genes are TRBV19 and TRBJ1-5; unclear D gene. The germline V gene has CDR1 LNHDA and CDR2 SQIVND (reference sequence). This CDR3 comprises 13 residues.

About this clonotype itself: The CDR3 does not end in the conserved phenylalanine or tryptophan, so this is likely a read error. The gene calls are TRBV12-3 or TRBV12-4 and TRBJ2-4; the match to TRBD1 covers 9 bases. With 6 bases clipped from V and 6 bases from J, the junction kept 15 bases outside the gene matches. This CDR3 is built from 17 residues. CDR3 loop: CASSCFGPGQGTNIQYL. CDR3 sequence (DNA): TGTGCCAGCAGCTGTTTTGGCCCGGGACAGGGTACAAACATTCAGTACTTG.

A remark on this clonotype: The germline gene is not matched at one end of the junction; a read error may be the cause. The chain uses TRBV12-3 or TRBV12-4 and TRBJ2-3; the D gene is possibly TRBD2 (5 bases). The CDR3 runs 15 residues. DNA for the CDR3: TGTGCCAACACTTCCGACTGGACTGTTGGGGATACACAGTATTTT. Protein: CANTSDWTVGDTQYF.

As for this clonotype: At one of its ends the junction is not consistent with the germline gene, which may arise from a read error. This chain links TRBV10-2 with TRBJ2-3; TRBD2 matches 13 bases. The CDR3 is 15 residues long. In germline, CDR1 is WSHSY, CDR2 SAAADI. The chain's CDR3 is CTSSESTSGGDTQYF. The CDR3 DNA follows: TGCACCAGCAGTGAGTCGACTAGCGGGGGGGATACGCAGTATTTT.